This T cell receptor (beta chain) was found in a study of sequential checkpoint blockade in melanoma. Repertoires were generated with immunoSEQ multiplex PCR, while TCRdb's copy carries only in-frame clones and drops some. Here the sample spans under 40,000 clones, about 88% being singletons. This CDR3 is built from 13 residues. Germline CDR1 is SGHRS and CDR2 is YFSETQ. V dropped 4 bases and J dropped 4 bases, with 9 bases sitting between them. The treatment: randomized to nivolumab then ipilimumab (arm A) or the reverse (arm B). PBMC sorting kept live CD3+CD8+ cells without CD19 or CD56. The chain couples TRBV5-1 to TRBJ2-1; tentative D call: TRBD1 (6 bases). The sample was CD8+ T cells sorted from blood (inferred from file names), taken from a patient given nivolumab and ipilimumab in sequence. The TCR originated in a human donor with melanoma. The CDR3 sequence is CASSLQGYNEQFF. The CDR3 bases are TGCGCCAGCAGCCTACAGGGATACAATGAGCAGTTCTTC.